Listed below are T cell receptor beta chains from one sample, sequenced in a study of CD8+ T cells in alopecia areata. Clones were read by immunoSEQ multiplex PCR, and TCRdb kept only the in-frame ones, dropping some. The sample shows 200,000 to 250,000 clones, over 60% of them seen only once. The input for sequencing was CD4+ T cells sorted from blood, taken at week 4, from a patient treated with tofacitinib. The receptors derive from a human donor with alopecia areata. CDR3s include the opening cysteine and the closing phenylalanine or tryptophan. D genes are given only for firm matches. Clone size is given for some rows only: seen once, a few or many times, or a class if the clone is expanded.

CDR3 protein,CDR3 DNA,D gene,J gene,V gene,clone size
CATGTGSQETQYF,TGTGCCACCGGGACAGGGTCACAAGAGACCCAGTACTTC,TRBD1,TRBJ2-5,TRBV25-1,few
CASSPPGRIPNQPQHF,TGTGCCAGCAGCCCACCAGGCCGGATTCCCAATCAGCCCCAGCATTTT,NA,TRBJ1-5,TRBV7-2,NA
CASSLGQQYGYTF,TGTGCCAGCAGTCTTGGTCAACAATATGGCTACACCTTC,NA,TRBJ1-2,TRBV6-5,NA
CASSYSGSLFGEAFF,TGTGCCAGCAGTTACTCAGGCAGCCTATTTGGTGAAGCTTTCTTT,NA,TRBJ1-1,TRBV6-6,NA
CASSLGGSRDQPQHF,TGCGCCAGCAGCTTGGGTGGTTCGCGGGATCAGCCCCAGCATTTT,NA,TRBJ1-5,TRBV5-1,NA
CANGNRRIGPHNQPQHF,TGCGCCAACGGGAATAGGAGGATCGGCCCCCACAATCAGCCCCAGCATTTT,NA,TRBJ1-5,TRBV5-1,NA
CASSSTRGSTGELFF,TGCGCCAGCAGCTCGACCCGTGGGAGTACCGGGGAGCTGTTTTTT,NA,TRBJ2-2,TRBV5-1,NA
CAWSQRGSQPQHF,TGTGCCTGGAGTCAGAGGGGAAGTCAGCCCCAGCATTTT,NA,TRBJ1-5,TRBV30,NA
CASSVQGETQYF,TGTGCCAGCAGTGTCCAGGGCGAGACCCAGTACTTC,NA,TRBJ2-5,TRBV2,NA
CSVAEGNTEAFF,TGCAGCGTTGCCGAGGGGAACACTGAAGCTTTCTTT,NA,TRBJ1-1,TRBV29-1,NA
CACKGLTSYQYF,TGTGCCTGTAAGGGACTTACCAGCTACCAGTACTTC,NA,TRBJ2-7,TRBV30,NA
CASSQDGGSGGVAKNIQYF,TGCGCCAGCAGCCAAGACGGAGGTAGCGGGGGAGTGGCCAAAAACATTCAGTACTTC,TRBD2,TRBJ2-4,TRBV4-3,NA
CASSLYAASYEQYF,TGTGCCAGCAGCTTGTATGCAGCATCCTACGAGCAGTACTTC,NA,TRBJ2-7,TRBV5-6,NA
CAWKWLGGELFF,TGTGCCTGGAAGTGGCTTGGCGGGGAGCTGTTTTTT,NA,TRBJ2-2,TRBV30,NA
CSVAPGTNNYGYTF,TGCAGCGTTGCTCCGGGGACCAATAACTATGGCTACACCTTC,NA,TRBJ1-2,TRBV29-1,NA
CAISENGYSYEQYF,TGTGCCATCAGTGAGAACGGGTACTCCTACGAGCAGTACTTC,NA,TRBJ2-7,TRBV10-3,NA
CASSLNAGNYGYTF,TGCGCCAGCAGCTTGAATGCAGGGAACTATGGCTACACCTTC,NA,TRBJ1-2,TRBV5-1,NA
CASSLAEQRRETQYF,TGCGCCAGCAGCTTGGCTGAGCAGCGTAGGGAGACCCAGTACTTC,NA,TRBJ2-5,TRBV5-1,NA
CAWRTSGNTGELFF,TGTGCCTGGAGAACTAGCGGGAACACCGGGGAGCTGTTTTTT,TRBD2,TRBJ2-2,TRBV30,once
CASSFGQGAQSTEAFF,TGTGCCAGCAGCTTCGGACAGGGGGCGCAGAGCACTGAAGCTTTCTTT,TRBD1,TRBJ1-1,TRBV7-2,NA
CASSTSGITGETQYF,TGTGCCAGCAGTACAAGCGGGATCACTGGAGAGACCCAGTACTTC,TRBD2,TRBJ2-5,TRBV28,few
CASSQALGRAAYGYTF,TGTGCCAGCAGCCAAGCCCTTGGCAGGGCCGCCTATGGCTACACCTTC,NA,TRBJ1-2,TRBV14,NA
CASSLAGGGEPQHF,TGCGCCAGCAGCTTGGCAGGGGGCGGCGAGCCCCAGCATTTT,TRBD1,TRBJ1-5,TRBV5-1,NA
CASSPTGPQGYNEQFF,TGTGCCAGCAGCCCCACAGGTCCGCAGGGCTACAATGAGCAGTTCTTC,NA,TRBJ2-1,TRBV4-2,few
CAWTTGGSYNEQFF,TGTGCCTGGACGACTGGCGGCTCCTACAATGAGCAGTTCTTC,NA,TRBJ2-1,TRBV30,NA
CATSRDREGEKLFF,TGTGCCACCAGCAGAGATCGGGAGGGTGAAAAACTGTTTTTT,NA,TRBJ1-4,TRBV15,NA
CASTMTGAAYEQYF,TGTGCCAGCACTATGACAGGAGCAGCCTACGAGCAGTACTTC,NA,TRBJ2-7,TRBV6-1,NA
CAWSLAGHGNQPQHF,TGTGCCTGGAGTTTAGCGGGGCATGGCAATCAGCCCCAGCATTTT,NA,TRBJ1-5,TRBV30,once
CASKVGDGETQYF,TGTGCCAGCAAAGTAGGGGATGGAGAGACCCAGTACTTC,NA,TRBJ2-5,TRBV6-5,NA
CASSLGDRGWEETQYF,TGCGCCAGCAGCTTGGGCGACAGGGGATGGGAAGAGACCCAGTACTTC,TRBD1,TRBJ2-5,TRBV5-1,NA
CSVERDTETIESALDRPQHF,TGCAGCGTTGAGAGGGACACTGAAACTATAGAATCCGCGTTAGATCGGCCCCAGCATTTT,NA,TRBJ1-5,TRBV29-1,few
CASSHGVSDTQYF,TGCGCCAGCAGCCATGGGGTCTCAGATACGCAGTATTTT,NA,TRBJ2-3,TRBV23-1,NA
CASSQFGGTEAFF,TGTGCCAGTAGTCAATTTGGGGGCACTGAAGCTTTCTTT,NA,TRBJ1-1,TRBV19,few
CASSLDSTDTQYF,TGTGCCAGCAGCCTTGACAGCACAGATACGCAGTATTTT,NA,TRBJ2-3,TRBV7-3,NA
CASSPTPGHLPSPLHF,TGTGCCAGCAGCCCGACCCCGGGACACCTTCCTTCACCCCTCCACTTT,NA,TRBJ1-6,TRBV5-6,NA
CASSDNYNSPLHF,TGTGCCAGCAGTGACAACTATAATTCACCCCTCCACTTT,NA,TRBJ1-6,TRBV27,NA
CASSLASQLNSPLHF,TGCGCCAGCAGCTTGGCCTCCCAGCTTAATTCACCCCTCCACTTT,NA,TRBJ1-6,TRBV5-1,once
CASSLGQNYGYTF,TGTGCCAGCAGCTTAGGGCAGAACTATGGCTACACCTTC,NA,TRBJ1-2,TRBV11-2,NA
CASSLPGTEKLFF,TGTGCCAGCAGCTTGCCAGGCACTGAAAAACTGTTTTTT,NA,TRBJ1-4,TRBV11-2,NA
CSARQGLGYTF,TGCAGTGCTAGACAGGGATTGGGCTACACCTTC,NA,TRBJ1-2,TRBV20-1,NA
CASSPGTYRLHF,TGTGCCAGCAGTCCGGGGACATATAGGCTCCACTTT,NA,TRBJ1-6,TRBV27,NA
CASSTLTGRRTYEQYF,TGTGCCAGCAGCACGCTGACAGGGAGGAGGACCTACGAGCAGTACTTC,NA,TRBJ2-7,TRBV11-2,many
CASSLWVRGNYEQYF,TGCGCCAGCAGCCTTTGGGTTCGGGGGAACTACGAGCAGTACTTC,NA,TRBJ2-7,TRBV4-1,NA
CASSYGRGGRGETQYF,TGTGCCAGCAGTTACGGCCGAGGGGGAAGGGGGGAGACCCAGTACTTC,NA,TRBJ2-5,TRBV6-6,NA
CSASGAPSYNEQFF,TGCAGCGCCTCTGGAGCGCCATCCTACAATGAGCAGTTCTTC,NA,TRBJ2-1,TRBV29-1,NA
CASSFGPTATKLYYGYTF,TGTGCCAGCAGTTTCGGTCCGACAGCGACGAAACTTTACTATGGCTACACCTTC,NA,TRBJ1-2,TRBV2,NA
CAWSVGLEQYF,TGTGCCTGGAGTGTAGGGCTCGAGCAGTACTTC,NA,TRBJ2-7,TRBV30,few
CASSLRAGGSSYNEQFF,TGCGCCAGCAGCCTTCGGGCGGGGGGCAGCTCCTACAATGAGCAGTTCTTC,TRBD2,TRBJ2-1,TRBV4-3,NA
CASKGQGASGELFF,TGTGCCAGCAAAGGACAGGGGGCATCCGGGGAGCTGTTTTTT,TRBD1,TRBJ2-2,TRBV2,NA
CASSLAETGGEGYTF,TGTGCCAGCAGCTTAGCCGAGACAGGGGGAGAGGGCTACACCTTC,TRBD1,TRBJ1-2,TRBV7-9,few
CASSPHGGEKTQYF,TGCGCCAGCAGCCCCCACGGGGGGGAAAAGACCCAGTACTTC,TRBD2,TRBJ2-5,TRBV4-3,NA
CASSEQGETQYF,TGTGCCAGCAGTGAACAGGGAGAGACCCAGTACTTC,NA,TRBJ2-5,TRBV2,NA
CASSPLTTGGTEAFF,TGTGCCAGCTCACCACTCACGACAGGGGGAACGGAAGCTTTCTTT,TRBD1,TRBJ1-1,TRBV18,once
CASSLRTSGGSKYF,TGTGCCAGCAGCCTACGGACTAGCGGGGGGTCTAAGTATTTT,TRBD2,TRBJ2-3,TRBV9,NA
CATERGTDTQYF,TGTGCCACCGAGAGGGGTACAGATACGCAGTATTTT,NA,TRBJ2-3,TRBV7-2,once
CASSPNRDSYGYTF,TGTGCCAGCAGTCCCAACCGGGACAGCTATGGCTACACCTTC,TRBD1,TRBJ1-2,TRBV27,few
CASSPRQGAPYEQYF,TGTGCCAGCAGCCCCCGACAGGGGGCACCCTACGAGCAGTACTTC,TRBD1,TRBJ2-7,TRBV7-6,NA
CASSQSKGQPQHF,TGCGCCAGCAGCCAATCCAAGGGGCAGCCCCAGCATTTT,NA,TRBJ1-5,TRBV4-3,NA
CAWSYGVTGELFF,TGTGCCTGGAGTTACGGGGTCACCGGGGAGCTGTTTTTT,NA,TRBJ2-2,TRBV30,NA